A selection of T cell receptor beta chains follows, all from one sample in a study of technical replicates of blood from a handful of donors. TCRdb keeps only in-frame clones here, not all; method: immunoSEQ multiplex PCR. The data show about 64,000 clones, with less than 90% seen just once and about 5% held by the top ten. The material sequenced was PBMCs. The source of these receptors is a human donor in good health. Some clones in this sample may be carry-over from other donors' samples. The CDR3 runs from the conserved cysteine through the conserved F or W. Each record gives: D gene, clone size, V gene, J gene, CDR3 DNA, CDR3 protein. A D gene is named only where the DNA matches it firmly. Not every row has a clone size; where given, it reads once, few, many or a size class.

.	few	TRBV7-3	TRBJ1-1	TGTGCCAGCAGTCGGGAGTCGAACACTGAAGCTTTCTTT	CASSRESNTEAFF
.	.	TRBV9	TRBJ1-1	TGTGCCAGCAGCGCCGGACTCCTGAACACTGAAGCTTTCTTT	CASSAGLLNTEAFF
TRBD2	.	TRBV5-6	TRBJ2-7	TGTGCCAGCAGCCCGGGAGGGGACTTATCCTACGAGCAGTACTTC	CASSPGGDLSYEQYF
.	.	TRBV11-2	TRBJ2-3	TGTGCCAGCAGCTTAGTGGGAGGCGATACGCAGTATTTT	CASSLVGGDTQYF
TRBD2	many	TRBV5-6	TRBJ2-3	TGTGCCAGCAGCTTGCAAGCGGGGACCCTCACAGATACGCAGTATTTT	CASSLQAGTLTDTQYF
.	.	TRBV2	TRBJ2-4	TGTGCCAGCAGTGAAGGGAGGGTGGACCTAGCCAAAAACATTCAGTACTTC	CASSEGRVDLAKNIQYF
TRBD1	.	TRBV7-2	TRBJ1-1	TGTGCCAGCAGCCCAGGGACAGCGAACACTGAAGCTTTCTTT	CASSPGTANTEAFF
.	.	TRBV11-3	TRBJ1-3	TGTGCCAGCAGCTTAGCAGGGGTTGGAAACACCATATATTTT	CASSLAGVGNTIYF
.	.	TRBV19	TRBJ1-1	TGTGCCAGTGGACCGGATCCCGGGACACCAATCGTTGCTTTCTTT	CASGPDPGTPIVAFF
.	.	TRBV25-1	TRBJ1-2	TGTGCCAGCAGTGAAGCTGGCAGCAGCGGTCCTAACTATGGCTACACCTTC	CASSEAGSSGPNYGYTF
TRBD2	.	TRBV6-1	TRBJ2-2	TGTGCCAGCAGTGAATTTGTTGCGGGAGACACCGGGGAGCTGTTTTTT	CASSEFVAGDTGELFF
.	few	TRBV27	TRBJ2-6	TGTGCCAGCAGCGTTTTTATCGGTACTGGGGCCAACGTCCTGACTTTC	CASSVFIGTGANVLTF
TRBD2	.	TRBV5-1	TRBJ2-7	TGCGCCAGCAGCCCGACTAGCGGGGGCCGGTACGAGCAGTACTTC	CASSPTSGGRYEQYF
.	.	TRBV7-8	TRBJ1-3	TGTGCCAGCAGCTTCTCGGGCAGGGGATTAGAGGGAAACACCATATATTTT	CASSFSGRGLEGNTIYF
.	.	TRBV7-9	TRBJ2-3	TGTGCCAGCAGTTTTCCCCTGGAGGGGGGGATAGATACGCAGTATTTT	CASSFPLEGGIDTQYF
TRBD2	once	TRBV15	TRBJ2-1	TGTGCCACCAGCAGAGTGTTTGGGACTAGCGGGAGCAATGAGCAGTTCTTC	CATSRVFGTSGSNEQFF
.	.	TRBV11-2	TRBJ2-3	TGTGCCAGCAGCTTATCAGCAGATACGCAGTATTTT	CASSLSADTQYF
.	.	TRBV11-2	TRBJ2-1	TGTGCCAGCAGCTTAGTTATGGCGGGGAAAGTTAGGCAGTTCTTC	CASSLVMAGKVRQFF
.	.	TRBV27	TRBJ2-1	TGTGCCAGCAGTTCCAACAGGGTCCATGAGCAGTTCTTC	CASSSNRVHEQFF
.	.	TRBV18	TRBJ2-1	TGTGCCAGCTCACCTCTCAAGCGGTCCGGCAATGAGCAGTTCTTC	CASSPLKRSGNEQFF
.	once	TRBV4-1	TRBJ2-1	TGCGCCAGCAGCCAAGATTTATCGTGGTTGAGGGCGGCTAAAAACCGGGAGCAGTTCTTC	CASSQDLSWLRAAKNREQFF
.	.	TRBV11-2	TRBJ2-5	TGTGCCAGCAGCTCTACAGGGTACACTTTGCAGGAGACCCAGTACTTC	CASSSTGYTLQETQYF
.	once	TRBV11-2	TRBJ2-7	TGTGCCAGCAGCGCCGGACAGTACTACGAGCAGTACTTC	CASSAGQYYEQYF
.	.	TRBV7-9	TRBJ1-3	TGTGCCAGCAACGATGCGGCTGGTGGTGGAAACACCATATATTTT	CASNDAAGGGNTIYF
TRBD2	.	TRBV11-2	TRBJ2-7	TGTGCCAGCAGCTCCCGGACTAGCGGGGGGTTCGAGCAGTACTTC	CASSSRTSGGFEQYF
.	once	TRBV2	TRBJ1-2	TGTGCCAGCAGCCCAGGACAGAACTATGGCTACACCTTC	CASSPGQNYGYTF
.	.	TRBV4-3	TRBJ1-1	TGCGCCAGCAGCCAAGATACAGAGAACACTGAAGCTTTCTTT	CASSQDTENTEAFF
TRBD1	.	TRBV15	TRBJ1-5	TGTGCCACCAGCAGCGAGACAGGGGATCGTCAGCCCCAGCATTTT	CATSSETGDRQPQHF